These 27 T cell receptor beta chains came from one sample sequenced in a study of blood T cell repertoires in COVID-19. Sequencing used immunoSEQ multiplex PCR; TCRdb keeps in-frame clones, though not all of them. Here the sample spans about 140,000 clones, over 60% being singletons. Sequenced material: peripheral blood. The receptors here all came from an older man with acute or convalescent COVID-19.

V usage is TRBV5-5 and J usage is TRBJ1-2, with a weak D call TRBD1 (5 bases). There are 15 residues in the CDR3. V dropped 5 bases and J dropped 4 bases, with 18 bases sitting between them. From germline, CDR1 is SGHKS and CDR2 YYEKEE (reference sequence). The CDR3 reads CASRGRGGYGYGYTF. CDR3 nucleotides: TGTGCCAGCAGAGGGCGGGGGGGTTATGGCTATGGCTACACCTTC.

About this clone: The same CDR3 is also encoded by other DNA sequences in this sample. The rearrangement joins TRBV19 to TRBJ1-1; unclear D gene. Trimming removed 7 bases at V and 1 base at J, with 7 bases between. The V gene's germline CDR1 is LNHDA and CDR2 SQIVND (reference sequence). There are 12 residues in the CDR3. CDR3 protein: CASINKNTEAFF. DNA of the CDR3: TGTGCCAGTATAAATAAGAACACTGAAGCTTTCTTT.

This chain links TRBV20-1 with TRBJ1-2; D perhaps matches TRBD1 (5 bases). The germline V gene encodes CDR1 DFQATT and CDR2 SNEGSKA (reference sequence). V was clipped by 3 bases and J by 2 bases, with 16 bases between them. The CDR3 sequence is 15 residues long. The CDR3 DNA reads TGCAGTGCTAGTGGGACGGACTCCCTCAACTATGGCTACACCTTC. This gives the protein CSASGTDSLNYGYTF.

J is TRBJ1-2 and V is TRBV11-2, with D maybe TRBD1 (5 bases). Trimming shortened V by 6 bases and J by 4 bases, and 15 bases separated the two germline ends. This CDR3 has 14 amino acids. Germline assignment: CDR1 SGHAT and CDR2 FQNNGV. The CDR3: CASSFQTELYGYTF. CDR3 nucleotide sequence: TGTGCCAGCAGTTTTCAGACAGAACTCTATGGCTACACCTTC.

This sequence joins TRBV13 and TRBJ2-2, with 9 nucleotides matching TRBD1. This CDR3 region has 16 residues. Germline V gene sequence: CDR1 PRHDT, CDR2 FYEKMQ (reference sequence). V shed 3 bases and J 3 bases; nucleotides not matched to a gene: 5. The CDR3 region is CASSFSDRGYTGELFF. CDR3 in DNA: TGTGCCAGCAGCTTTTCGGACAGGGGATACACCGGGGAGCTGTTTTTT.

The chain couples TRBV15 to TRBJ2-2; TRBD1 is a possible D gene (5 bases). Germline-derived CDR1 and CDR2 are LNHNV and YYDKDF (reference sequence). The V end was cut by 0 bases, the J end by 2 bases, with 13 bases between. The CDR3 sequence is 17 residues long. As DNA, the CDR3 is TGTGCCACCAGCAGAGATTTGGGGCAGGGAAACACCGGGGAGCTGTTTTTT. Its translation: CATSRDLGQGNTGELFF.

The chain joins TRBV5-5 to TRBJ2-1; TRBD2 matches at 14 bases. The CDR3 extends over 14 amino acids. V shed 4 bases and J 10 bases; nucleotides not matched to a gene: 4. Germline V gives CDR1 SGHKS, CDR2 YYEKEE (reference sequence). The CDR3 protein is CASSRLAGGQEQFF. As DNA, the CDR3 is TGTGCCAGCAGCCGACTAGCGGGGGGGCAGGAGCAGTTCTTC.

The chain joins TRBV2 to TRBJ2-1, with a possible D match to TRBD1 (5 bases). Germline V gene sequence: CDR1 SNHLY, CDR2 FYNNEI. Trimming cost V 7 bases and J 5 bases, with 12 bases left between them. The CDR3 covers 13 residues. Here the CDR3 reads CASIAGANNEQFF. In DNA, the CDR3 is TGTGCCAGCATCGCTGGGGCCAACAATGAGCAGTTCTTC.

The chain joins TRBV27 to TRBJ1-2; possibly TRBD1 for D (6 bases). Per germline, CDR1 MNHEY and CDR2 SMNVEV (reference sequence). V lost 4 bases and J 2 bases, leaving 14 bases between the germline ends. This CDR3 is built from 15 residues. CDR3 coding DNA: TGTGCCAGCAGTTCTGGACGTAGGGGGAACTATGGCTACACCTTC. As protein: CASSSGRRGNYGYTF.

V usage is TRBV11-1 and J usage is TRBJ2-2, with D maybe TRBD2 (5 bases). Deletions cut 2 bases from V and 6 bases from J, with 10 bases between. Per germline, CDR1 SGHAT and CDR2 FQDESV (reference sequence). This CDR3 has 14 amino acids. The CDR3 reads CASSLHADSGELFF. CDR3 nucleotide sequence: TGTGCCAGCAGCTTACATGCGGACTCCGGGGAGCTGTTTTTT. The full variable domain, rest sourced from reference TRBV11-1 and TRBJ2-2, is EAEVAQSPRYKITEKSQAVAFWCDPISGHATLYWYRQILGQGPELLVQFQDESVVDDSQLPKDRFSAERLKGVDSTLKIQPAELGDSAMYLCASSLHADSGELFFGEGSRLTVL.

The chain has TRBV5-1 and TRBJ2-3; D might be TRBD2 (5 bases). There are 13 residues in the CDR3. Germline V CDR1 and CDR2: SGHRS, YFSETQ. The ends were cut back, 5 bases at V and 5 bases at J, with 12 bases in the middle. The CDR3 nucleotides are TGCGCCAGCAGTCCGGGCGGACTAGATACGCAGTATTTT. Translated: CASSPGGLDTQYF.

This clone came up once. The rearrangement links TRBV5-3 to TRBJ2-3; 7 bases align to TRBD1. TRBV5-3 is an ORF, with its function uncertain. V lost 2 bases to trimming and J lost 1 base; unmatched junction nucleotides: 4. This CDR3 spans 15 amino acids. CDR3 nucleotide sequence: TGTGCCAGAAGCTTCTTCAGGGGGTGCACAGATACGCAGTATTTT. Encoded protein: CARSFFRGCTDTQYF.

The chain links TRBV18 to TRBJ2-7, with D perhaps matching TRBD1 (6 bases). The germline CDR1 and CDR2 sequences are KGHSH and LQKENI. Trimming shortened V by 6 bases and J by 5 bases, and 17 bases separated the two germline ends. This CDR3 has 14 amino acids. CDR3 sequence reads: CASSHRTAEDEQYF. For the CDR3, the DNA is TGTGCCAGCTCTCACCGGACAGCGGAGGACGAGCAGTACTTC.

This chain uses TRBV4-2 with TRBJ2-4; 7 positions match TRBD1. The CDR3 has 17 residues. V shed 1 base, J shed 0 bases, and the junction held 6 bases outside the gene matches. CDR1 is LGHNA and CDR2 is YNFKEQ in the germline V gene. CDR3 sequence (DNA): TGTGCCAGCAGCCAAGTCCATGGACAGGTAGCCAAAAACATTCAGTACTTC. Residues: CASSQVHGQVAKNIQYF.

The CDR3 loop is CASSYSLGAAGDNSPLHF. The CDR3 DNA is TGTGCCAGCAGTTACTCGCTGGGGGCCGCCGGAGATAATTCACCCCTCCACTTT. The chain links TRBV6-2 or TRBV6-3 to TRBJ1-6, with a tentative D call TRBD1 (6 bases). The CDR3 is 18 amino acids. Germline V lookup: CDR1 MNHEY, CDR2 SVGEGT. Deletions cut 0 bases from V and 5 bases from J, with 17 bases between.

This clone showed up just once. The chain is built from TRBV19 and TRBJ1-6; D perhaps matches TRBD1 (6 bases). Trimming removed 0 bases at V and 7 bases at J, with 10 bases between. The CDR3 contains 15 residues. Germline lookup yields CDR1 LNHDA and CDR2 SQIVND (reference sequence). CDR3 in DNA: TGTGCCAGTAGTATAGAGGGGACAAGAAATTCACCCCTCCACTTT. It specifies CASSIEGTRNSPLHF.

The chain has TRBV7-6 and TRBJ1-3, with 7 bases matching TRBD1. Trimming at V came to 3 bases and at J to 4 bases, leaving 6 bases not matched to a gene. CDR3 length: 15 amino acids. Looked up from germline, CDR1 is SGHVS and CDR2 is FNYEAQ. The CDR3 sequence: CASSFGTGEGNTIYF. CDR3 coding DNA: TGTGCCAGCAGCTTCGGTACAGGGGAGGGAAACACCATATATTTT. Full variable domain (remainder filled in from reference TRBV7-6 and TRBJ1-3): GAGVSQSPRYKVTKRGQDVALRCDPISGHVSLYWYRQALGQGPEFLTYFNYEAQQDKSGLPNDRFSAERPEGSISTLTIQRTEQRDSAMYRCASSFGTGEGNTIYFGEGSWLTVV.

This clone was counted between two and nine times. J is TRBJ2-5 and V is TRBV6-2 or TRBV6-3, with 10 bases matching TRBD1. The V and J ends lost 6 bases and 2 bases, in that order; junction bases with no gene match: 9. The germline V gene has CDR1 MNHEY and CDR2 SVGEGT. There are 16 residues in the CDR3. Here the CDR3 reads CASSWDRDRGQETQYF. The CDR3 bases are TGTGCCAGCAGCTGGGACCGGGACAGGGGTCAAGAGACCCAGTACTTC.

The rearrangement uses TRBV7-9 and TRBJ2-1; possible D gene TRBD1, 6 bases. The CDR3 contains 11 residues. The germline gives CDR1 SEHNR, CDR2 FQNEAQ (reference sequence). Trimming stripped 4 bases from V and 12 bases from J, with 10 bases between. CDR3 sequence reads: CASSSQGRQFF. CDR3 coding DNA: TGTGCCAGCAGCTCACAGGGTCGGCAGTTCTTC.

This clone was detected only a few times. The V and J genes are TRBV11-2 and TRBJ1-1, with D possibly matching TRBD1 (5 bases). CDR1 and CDR2 (germline): SGHAT, FQNNGV. V was trimmed by 4 bases and J by 7 bases, leaving 19 bases between them. There are 15 residues in the CDR3. The CDR3 region is CASSSTFRGLNEAFF. The CDR3 DNA reads TGTGCCAGCAGCTCGACCTTTAGGGGCTTGAATGAAGCTTTCTTT.

The chain is built from TRBV6-5 and TRBJ1-1; D is unclear. Germline V CDR1 and CDR2: MNHEY, SVGAGI. The CDR3 loop spans 10 amino acids. V lost 7 bases, J lost 11 bases, and 11 bases lay in between. This chain's CDR3 is CASKSSSAFF. In nucleotides, the CDR3 is TGTGCCAGCAAAAGTAGTAGTGCTTTCTTT.

This clone has a count of ten or more. The chain couples TRBV4-3 to TRBJ2-1; tentative D call: TRBD1 (5 bases). With 4 bases removed from V and 7 bases from J, the gap between germline ends came to 20 bases. Germline values: CDR1 LGHNA, CDR2 YSLEER. The CDR3 is 16 amino acids. CDR3 residues: CASSRLNSPGWNEQFF. The DNA of the CDR3 is TGCGCCAGCAGCCGCCTAAACAGTCCAGGGTGGAATGAGCAGTTCTTC.

This clone was counted many times. The CDR3 DNA is TGTGCCAGCAGTGCCCGGACAGGGGGGGAAGAGCAGTACTTC. It yields the protein CASSARTGGEEQYF. This chain uses TRBV2 with TRBJ2-7, with 10 bases aligning to TRBD1. This CDR3 is 14 amino acids long. The J segment lost 7 bases and the V segment lost 4 bases, leaving 7 bases of the junction unmatched. The germline V gene has CDR1 SNHLY and CDR2 FYNNEI.

The rearrangement links TRBV16 to TRBJ1-2, with D unclear. This CDR3 is 12 amino acids long. The germline V gene has CDR1 KGHSY and CDR2 FQNENV. Trimming took off 4 bases at V and 8 bases at J, with 11 bases between the two ends. In DNA form, the CDR3 reads TGTGCCAGCAGCCCAGGAACCGGAGGCTACACCTTC. This translates into CASSPGTGGYTF.

This clone was seen a few times. This chain joins TRBV12-3 or TRBV12-4 and TRBJ1-3; the match to TRBD1 covers 8 bases. V shed 4 bases, J shed 16 bases, and the junction held 9 bases outside the gene matches. The CDR3 is made up of 12 amino acids. CDR3 sequence (DNA): TGTGCCAGCAGTTCGATCGGACAGGGAATTTATTTT. Translation gives CASSSIGQGIYF.

This clone is classed as medium-sized. The chain is built from TRBV29-1 and TRBJ1-2, with 8 nucleotides matching TRBD1. V lost 7 bases and J lost 2; bases outside the gene matches: 9. The germline V gene encodes CDR1 SQVTM and CDR2 ANQGSEA. This CDR3 is built from 14 residues. The CDR3 loop is CSGFGQGQNYGYTF. The CDR3, as DNA: TGCAGCGGCTTCGGACAGGGCCAAAACTATGGCTACACCTTC.

This chain uses TRBV4-1 with TRBJ2-3; TRBD2 matches 10 bases. Germline CDR1 is MGHRA and CDR2 is YSYEKL. J was trimmed by 2 bases and V by 1 base; bases with no gene match: 9. The CDR3 sequence is 18 residues long. The CDR3 region has the DNA TGCGCCAGCAGCCAAGTGACTAGCGGGCTTCCCTACACAGATACGCAGTATTTT. Protein: CASSQVTSGLPYTDTQYF.